These 15 T cell receptor beta chains came from one sample sequenced in a study of vaccination and CD4 T cells after COVID-19. The treatment: 10-day PBMC culture with coronavirus spike peptide pools or control peptides (ViraFEST assay). The Oncomine TCR Beta short-read assay sequenced DNA from cultured CD4+ T cells. TCRdb analysed the PCR reads with MiXCR anew, one entry per CDR3 protein. This sample has nearly 20,000 distinct CDR3 sequences, with 40% to 55% found just once. Antigens of these TCRs are unknown. The sequences come from CD4+ T cells from blood, cultured in vitro, collected after SARS-CoV-2 vaccination. These receptors were obtained from a human donor who had recovered from COVID-19.

This chain links TRBV24-1 with TRBJ2-3; a weak D match, TRBD1 (5 bases). Germline V gene data show CDR1 as KGHDR and CDR2 as SFDVKD. V shed 3 bases and J shed 6 bases, with 9 bases lying between them. There are 13 residues in the CDR3. The CDR3: CATSDQGRDTQYF. As DNA, the CDR3 is TGTGCCACCAGTGATCAGGGCCGGGATACGCAGTATTTT.

The chain joins TRBV19 to TRBJ2-2, with D maybe TRBD2 (6 bases). V lost 7 bases and J 6 bases, leaving 15 bases between the germline ends. Germline V lookup: CDR1 LNHDA, CDR2 SQIVND (reference sequence). The CDR3 runs 14 residues. The CDR3 DNA is TGTGCCAGTAAAGAGACGGAGGGCGCCGGGGAGCTGTTTTTT. Its protein product is CASKETEGAGELFF.

V gene TRBV6-4 combines with J gene TRBJ1-1; D possibly corresponds to TRBD1 (5 bases). V was cut by 6 bases and J by 1 base, with 9 bases left in between. CDR1 is MRHNA, CDR2 SNTAGT, per germline. This CDR3 spans 13 amino acids. The CDR3 nucleotides are TGTGCCAGCAGCTACACAGGGAACACTGAAGCTTTCTTT. Protein: CASSYTGNTEAFF.

This clonotype occurred a few times. V gene TRBV7-2 combines with J gene TRBJ2-3, with D possibly being TRBD2 (6 bases). CDR1 is SGHTA, CDR2 FQGNSA, per germline. Trimming left V 4 bases short and J 2 bases short, with 10 bases between. This CDR3 region has 14 residues. The CDR3 nucleotides read TGTGCCAGCAGCTCTTCGGGAGTCACAGATACGCAGTATTTT. As protein: CASSSSGVTDTQYF.

V is TRBV20-1 and J is TRBJ1-1; D uncertain. The CDR3 consists of 14 residues. V dropped 6 bases and J dropped 4 bases, with 18 bases sitting between them. The germline V gene encodes CDR1 DFQATT and CDR2 SNEGSKA (reference sequence). The chain's CDR3 is CSALGFIAGTEAFF. In nucleotides, the CDR3 is TGCAGTGCCCTAGGTTTTATTGCGGGCACTGAAGCTTTCTTT.

This clonotype was observed a handful of times. J is TRBJ2-7 and V is TRBV6-2 or TRBV6-3; D is unclear. V was pared by 5 bases and J by 3 bases, with 11 bases between. From germline, CDR1 is MNHEY and CDR2 SVGEGT. The CDR3 length is 13 residues. The CDR3 DNA is TGTGCCAGCAGTCAACCGGCGGTCTACGAGCAGTACTTC. Residues: CASSQPAVYEQYF.

The chain uses TRBV20-1 and TRBJ2-5, with 11 bases aligning to TRBD2. V shed 0 bases and J 4 bases; nucleotides not matched to a gene: 10. Looked up from germline, CDR1 is DFQATT and CDR2 is SNEGSKA (reference sequence). This CDR3 contains 17 residues. In nucleotides, the CDR3 is TGCAGTGCTAGAGATACCCCGGGACTAGCGGTTGGAGAGACCCAGTACTTC. Translating it yields CSARDTPGLAVGETQYF.

This clonotype was picked up one time. V is TRBV10-2 and J is TRBJ2-7; maybe TRBD1 (6 bases). V was pared by 4 bases and J by 4 bases, with 8 bases between. Germline V CDR1 and CDR2: WSHSY, SAAADI. The CDR3 is 12 residues long. CDR3 nucleotides: TGCGCCAGCAGTGTCAGGGGATACGAGCAGTACTTC. This sequence encodes CASSVRGYEQYF.

The table lists this clonotype with a few counts. V and J are TRBV11-2 and TRBJ2-1; D might be TRBD1 (6 bases). Trimming shortened V by 5 bases and J by 7 bases, and 9 bases separated the two germline ends. Germline CDR1 reads SGHAT; CDR2 reads FQNNGV. This CDR3 is built from 12 residues. The CDR3 protein is CASSPQGNEQFF. The CDR3 region has the DNA TGTGCCAGCAGCCCGCAGGGGAATGAGCAGTTCTTC.

The chain recombines TRBV6-1 with TRBJ2-7, with 14 bases that match TRBD2. This CDR3 has 15 amino acids. With 6 bases clipped from V and 3 bases from J, the junction kept 4 bases outside the gene matches. The germline V gene has CDR1 MNHNS and CDR2 SASEGT. CDR3 DNA: TGTGCCAGCAGCCCCGGGACTAGCGGGAGCTACGAGCAGTACTTC. It yields the protein CASSPGTSGSYEQYF.

This clonotype showed up just a few times. This CDR3 is CATSEPSGTGIADTQYF. CDR3 nucleotide sequence: TGTGCCACCAGTGAGCCCTCCGGGACAGGGATCGCAGATACGCAGTATTTT. The chain has TRBV24-1 and TRBJ2-3, with 9 bases lining up with TRBD1. This CDR3 comprises 17 residues. Germline V CDR1 and CDR2: KGHDR, SFDVKD. The V gene end was trimmed by 4 bases and the J gene end by 4 bases; junction bases not matched to a gene: 11.

This clonotype has more than one count but fewer than ten. The V gene is TRBV6-2 or TRBV6-3, the J gene TRBJ1-5, with 8 positions matching TRBD1. From germline, CDR1 is MNHEY and CDR2 SVGEGT. Trimming cost V 6 bases and J 1 base; bases outside gene matches: 8. The length of the CDR3 is 16 residues. The CDR3 reads CASSPRTGQSNQPQHF. In DNA form, the CDR3 reads TGTGCCAGCAGCCCTCGGACAGGGCAAAGCAATCAGCCCCAGCATTTT.

CDR3 residues: CASSAGLNNQPQHF. As DNA, the CDR3 is TGTGCCAGCAGTGCTGGGTTGAACAATCAGCCCCAGCATTTT. V is TRBV28 and J is TRBJ1-5; no clear D gene. Germline loops: CDR1 MDHEN, CDR2 SYDVKM. The CDR3 is made up of 14 amino acids. Trimming shortened V by 5 bases and J by 3 bases, and 11 bases separated the two germline ends.

The DNA for the CDR3 is TGCAGCGTCGAAACGGGACAGAACACTGAAGCTTTCTTT. This gives the protein CSVETGQNTEAFF. The J gene is TRBJ1-1, the V gene TRBV29-1, with a possible D match to TRBD1 (6 bases). In germline, CDR1 is SQVTM, CDR2 ANQGSEA. The CDR3 runs 13 residues. V was clipped by 6 bases and J by 1 base, with 12 bases between them.

This clonotype was observed a handful of times. This rearrangement joins TRBV7-9 to TRBJ1-2, with D possibly matching TRBD1 (6 bases). The CDR3 runs 13 residues. The V gene lost 4 bases and the J gene lost 5 bases, with 11 bases spanning the gap. Germline-derived CDR1 and CDR2 are SEHNR and FQNEAQ (reference sequence). The CDR3 spells CASSSTGYYGYTF. CDR3 nucleotide sequence: TGTGCCAGCAGCTCCACAGGGTATTATGGCTACACCTTC.